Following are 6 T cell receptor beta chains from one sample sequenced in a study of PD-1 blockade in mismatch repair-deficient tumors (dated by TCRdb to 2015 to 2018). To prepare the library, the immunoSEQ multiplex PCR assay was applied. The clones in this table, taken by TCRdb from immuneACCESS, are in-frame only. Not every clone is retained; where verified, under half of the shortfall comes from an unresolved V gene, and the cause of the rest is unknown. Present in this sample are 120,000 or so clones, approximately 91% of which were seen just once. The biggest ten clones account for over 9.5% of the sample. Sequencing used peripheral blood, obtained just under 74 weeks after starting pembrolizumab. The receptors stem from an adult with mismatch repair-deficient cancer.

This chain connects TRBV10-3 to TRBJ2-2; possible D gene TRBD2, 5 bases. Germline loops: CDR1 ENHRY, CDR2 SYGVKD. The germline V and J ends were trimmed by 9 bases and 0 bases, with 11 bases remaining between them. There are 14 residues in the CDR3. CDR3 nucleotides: TGTGCCATAAGGGCGGGTGCGAACACCGGGGAGCTGTTTTTT. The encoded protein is CAIRAGANTGELFF.

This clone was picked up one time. CDR3 residues: CASSQARVGRYEQYF. The CDR3 DNA is TGCGCCAGCAGCCAGGCAAGGGTCGGACGCTACGAGCAGTACTTC. The rearrangement joins TRBV4-3 to TRBJ2-7, with D uncertain. Germline loops: CDR1 LGHNA, CDR2 YSLEER. This CDR3 comprises 15 residues. V lost 3 bases to trimming and J lost 3 bases, with 15 bases between them.

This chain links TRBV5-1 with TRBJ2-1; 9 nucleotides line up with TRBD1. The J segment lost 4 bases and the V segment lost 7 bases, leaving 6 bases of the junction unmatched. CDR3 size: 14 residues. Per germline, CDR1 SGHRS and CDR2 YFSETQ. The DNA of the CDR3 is TGCGCCAGCGCGACGACAGGGGGATACAATGAGCAGTTCTTC. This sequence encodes CASATTGGYNEQFF.

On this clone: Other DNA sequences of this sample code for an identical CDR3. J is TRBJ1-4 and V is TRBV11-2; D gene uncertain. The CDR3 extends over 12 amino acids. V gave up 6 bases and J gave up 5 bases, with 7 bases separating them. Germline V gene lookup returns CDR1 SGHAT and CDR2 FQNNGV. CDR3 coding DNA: TGTGCCAGCAGTCAGAGGAATGAAAAACTGTTTTTT. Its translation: CASSQRNEKLFF.

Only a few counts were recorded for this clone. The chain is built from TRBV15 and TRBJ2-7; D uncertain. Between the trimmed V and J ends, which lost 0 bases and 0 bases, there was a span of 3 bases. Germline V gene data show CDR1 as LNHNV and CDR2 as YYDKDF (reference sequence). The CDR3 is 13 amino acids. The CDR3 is CATSRDSSYEQYF. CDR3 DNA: TGTGCCACCAGCAGAGATAGCTCCTACGAGCAGTACTTC.

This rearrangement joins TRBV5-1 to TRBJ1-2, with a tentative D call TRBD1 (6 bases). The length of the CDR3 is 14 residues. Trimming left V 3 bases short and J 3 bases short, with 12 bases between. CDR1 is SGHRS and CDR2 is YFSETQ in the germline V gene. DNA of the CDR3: TGCGCCAGCAGCTCAAACAGGGATTACTATGGCTACACCTTC. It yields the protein CASSSNRDYYGYTF.